The 13 T cell receptor beta chains below come from one sample, sequenced in a study of blood T cell repertoires in COVID-19. Produced via immunoSEQ multiplex PCR; TCRdb's table is partial and in-frame only. Counted here are about 430,000 clones, roughly 88% occurring once; the ten biggest clones make up approximately 1.5%. The sample taken for sequencing was PBMCs or T cells enriched from blood (not recorded which). The receptors come from a woman younger than 30 who had been exposed to COVID-19.

This clone was counted a single time. CDR3 region: CASSLFNSGISTDTQYF. The CDR3 nucleotides are TGTGCCAGCAGCTTATTTAATAGCGGAATTAGCACAGATACGCAGTATTTT. V gene TRBV7-2 combines with J gene TRBJ2-3, with D possibly matching TRBD2 (6 bases). The CDR3 consists of 17 residues. V was trimmed by 2 bases and J by 0 bases, leaving 15 bases between them. From germline, CDR1 is SGHTA and CDR2 FQGNSA.

This clone was seen a handful of times. CDR3 bases: TGTGCCAGCAGTTTATCGGGACAGGGCGTCCCCACTGAAGCTTTCTTT. Residues: CASSLSGQGVPTEAFF. The chain employs TRBV27 and TRBJ1-1; TRBD1 aligns across 9 bases. With 0 bases clipped from V and 4 bases from J, the junction kept 6 bases outside the gene matches. The CDR3 totals 16 residues. Germline CDR1 reads MNHEY; CDR2 reads SMNVEV (reference sequence).

V and J are TRBV7-8 and TRBJ2-1; possibly TRBD2 for D (6 bases). Looked up from germline, CDR1 is SGHVS and CDR2 is FQNEAQ. The CDR3 runs to 13 residues. V was trimmed by 5 bases and J by 7 bases, leaving 12 bases between them. The CDR3 loop reads CASSQTEGNEQFF. Here the CDR3 DNA reads TGTGCCAGCAGCCAGACGGAGGGGAATGAGCAGTTCTTC.

This chain uses TRBV6-5 with TRBJ1-5; possible D gene TRBD1, 6 bases. The CDR3 spans 14 residues. Trimming removed 0 bases from V and 6 bases from J, with 9 bases in between. CDR1 is MNHEY and CDR2 is SVGAGI in the germline V gene. This chain's CDR3 is CASSYSQGIQPQHF. CDR3 in DNA: TGTGCCAGCAGTTACTCGCAGGGGATTCAGCCCCAGCATTTT.

V gene TRBV28 combines with J gene TRBJ1-1, with D tentatively TRBD1 (5 bases). Trimming left V 7 bases short and J 0 bases short, with 18 bases between. Germline CDR1 MDHEN, CDR2 SYDVKM. The CDR3 loop spans 16 amino acids. CDR3 in amino acids: CASTPGAGPLNTEAFF. CDR3 bases: TGTGCCAGCACCCCTGGGGCAGGGCCCTTGAACACTGAAGCTTTCTTT.

The genes are TRBV5-1 and TRBJ2-7; D gene ambiguous. Trimming pared 0 bases from V and 9 bases from J, leaving 13 bases between. The CDR3 extends over 13 amino acids. Per germline, CDR1 SGHRS and CDR2 YFSETQ. The CDR3 DNA reads as TGCGCCAGCAGCTTGGCCCTAATAGAAATGCAGTACTTC. Translation: CASSLALIEMQYF.

The chain links TRBV30 to TRBJ2-1; D might be TRBD2 (6 bases). V gave up 2 bases and J gave up 5 bases, with 19 bases separating them. CDR1 is GTSNPN, CDR2 SVGIG, per germline (reference sequence). The CDR3 runs 16 residues. CDR3 amino acids: CAWSKGIAAIDNEQFF. The CDR3 nucleotides read TGTGCCTGGAGTAAGGGTATAGCGGCCATCGACAATGAGCAGTTCTTC.

The chain is built from TRBV5-6 and TRBJ1-4; 9 bases agree with TRBD1. CDR1 and CDR2 from the germline V gene are SGHDT and YYEEEE. With 4 bases clipped from V and 6 bases from J, the junction kept 4 bases outside the gene matches. The CDR3 extends over 14 amino acids. CDR3 protein: CASSQGQGYEKLFF. The CDR3 DNA sequence: TGTGCCAGCAGCCAGGGACAGGGATATGAAAAACTGTTTTTT.

The chain employs TRBV29-1 and TRBJ2-7; tentative D call: TRBD2 (6 bases). V lost 3 bases to trimming and J lost 0 bases, with 18 bases between them. The CDR3 has 16 residues. Germline V CDR1 and CDR2: SQVTM, ANQGSEA. Written as DNA, the CDR3 is TGCAGCGTTGATGGGGAGGCAGGGAACCCCTCCTACGAGCAGTACTTC. Protein product: CSVDGEAGNPSYEQYF.

The chain recombines TRBV5-1 with TRBJ2-7; 9 nucleotides match TRBD2. The CDR3 totals 15 residues. J gave up 0 bases and V 3 bases, and 4 bases lay outside the gene matches. Germline-derived CDR1 and CDR2 are SGHRS and YFSETQ. CDR3 nucleotide sequence: TGCGCCAGCAGCTGGACTAGCGCGAGCTCCTACGAGCAGTACTTC. Protein sequence: CASSWTSASSYEQYF.

The sample holds one count of this clone. The chain is built from TRBV5-4 and TRBJ2-1, with 8 bases identical to TRBD1. Germline V gene data show CDR1 as SGHNT and CDR2 as YYREEE (reference sequence). V gave up 2 bases and J gave up 7 bases; unmatched junction bases: 5. This CDR3 region has 14 residues. This CDR3 is CASSFYTGGNEQFF. The DNA for the CDR3 is TGTGCCAGCAGCTTTTATACAGGGGGGAATGAGCAGTTCTTC. Based on the CDR3 plus reference TRBV5-4 and TRBJ2-1, the full variable domain is ETGVTQSPTHLIKTRGQQVTLRCSSQSGHNTVSWYQQALGQGPQFIFQYYREEENGRGNFPPRFSGLQFPNYSSELNVNALELDDSALYLCASSFYTGGNEQFFGPGTRLTVL.

The V and J genes are TRBV18 and TRBJ2-5; D perhaps matches TRBD1 (6 bases). This CDR3 contains 14 residues. Germline-derived CDR1 and CDR2 are KGHSH and LQKENI. The V end lost 3 bases, the J end lost 3 bases, and 11 bases lay between the germline ends. The CDR3 nucleotides read TGTGCCAGCTCACCTGGGACACAAAAAGAGACCCAGTACTTC. Its translation is CASSPGTQKETQYF.

The rearrangement links TRBV4-2 to TRBJ2-7; D is undetermined. The CDR3 totals 14 residues. From germline, CDR1 is LGHNA and CDR2 YNFKEQ. The germline V and J ends were trimmed by 2 bases and 3 bases, with 11 bases remaining between them. CDR3 protein: CASSQTDSFYEQYF. CDR3 bases: TGTGCCAGCAGCCAAACTGACTCATTCTACGAGCAGTACTTC.